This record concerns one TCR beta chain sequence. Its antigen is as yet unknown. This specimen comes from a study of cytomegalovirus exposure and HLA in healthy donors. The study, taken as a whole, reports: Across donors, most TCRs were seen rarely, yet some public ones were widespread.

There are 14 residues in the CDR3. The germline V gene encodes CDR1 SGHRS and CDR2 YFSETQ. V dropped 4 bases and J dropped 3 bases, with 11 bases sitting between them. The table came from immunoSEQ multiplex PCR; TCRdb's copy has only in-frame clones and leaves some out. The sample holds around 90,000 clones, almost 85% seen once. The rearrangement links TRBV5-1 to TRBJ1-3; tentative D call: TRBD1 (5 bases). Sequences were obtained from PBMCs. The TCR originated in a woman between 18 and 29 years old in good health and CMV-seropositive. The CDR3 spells CASSLTAFGNTIYF. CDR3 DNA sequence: TGCGCCAGCAGCCTGACAGCGTTTGGAAACACCATATATTTT. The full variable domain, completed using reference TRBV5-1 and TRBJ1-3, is KAGVTQTPRYLIKTRGQQVTLSCSPISGHRSVSWYQQTPGQGLQFLFEYFSETQRNKGNFPGRFSGRQFSNSRSEMNVSTLELGDSALYLCASSLTAFGNTIYFGEGSWLTVV.